These 18 T cell receptor beta chains were sequenced from one sample in a study of cytomegalovirus exposure and HLA in healthy donors. 60 Vbeta and 13 Jbeta primers were used in PCR. Repertoires were generated with immunoSEQ multiplex PCR, while TCRdb's copy carries only in-frame clones and drops some. The sample records over 200,000 clones, more than 75% being singletons. The sequencing input was PBMCs. The receptors were gathered from a human donor in good health.

This chain links TRBV6-6 with TRBJ1-1, with D possibly being TRBD1 (6 bases). The CDR3 length is 15 residues. The germline CDR1 and CDR2 sequences are MNHNY and SVGAGI (reference sequence). V lost 5 bases and J 3 bases, leaving 16 bases between the germline ends. The CDR3: CASSGSGGRDTEAFF. The CDR3 bases are TGTGCCAGCAGTGGAAGCGGGGGGCGGGACACTGAAGCTTTCTTT.

The rearrangement links TRBV7-2 to TRBJ2-5, with TRBD2 matching 8 bases. Trimming cost V 5 bases and J 6 bases; bases outside gene matches: 20. This CDR3 contains 18 residues. Germline CDR1 SGHTA, CDR2 FQGNSA. The CDR3 bases are TGTGCCAGCAGCCGAATCCTCCTTAGCGGGATAGAAATTCAGACCCAGTACTTC. This codes for CASSRILLSGIEIQTQYF.

The chain links TRBV19 to TRBJ1-1; D call uncertain. CDR1 is LNHDA and CDR2 is SQIVND in the germline V gene (reference sequence). This CDR3 region has 13 residues. V lost 3 bases, J lost 4 bases, and 9 bases lay in between. The CDR3 protein is CASSISGSTEAFF. The CDR3 nucleotides are TGTGCCAGTAGTATTTCGGGAAGCACTGAAGCTTTCTTT.

The chain combines TRBV5-1 with TRBJ2-7; TRBD2 might be the D (6 bases). CDR3 length: 14 residues. CDR1 is SGHRS and CDR2 is YFSETQ in the germline V gene. V dropped 2 bases and J dropped 3 bases, with 12 bases sitting between them. CDR3: CASSLLAEDYEQYF. Written as DNA, the CDR3 is TGCGCCAGCAGCTTATTAGCGGAAGACTACGAGCAGTACTTC.

The chain has TRBV7-9 and TRBJ2-7, with D tentatively TRBD1 (6 bases). V gave up 6 bases and J gave up 7 bases, with 16 bases separating them. The CDR3 totals 13 residues. The germline V gene encodes CDR1 SEHNR and CDR2 FQNEAQ (reference sequence). CDR3 DNA sequence: TGTGCCAGCAGACTAAACAGGGCTGGGGAGCAGTACTTC. Protein: CASRLNRAGEQYF.

The chain carries TRBV9 and TRBJ2-7; 10 bases line up with TRBD2. The V segment lost 1 base and the J segment 7 bases; nucleotides outside the gene matches: 5. CDR3 size: 14 residues. CDR1 and CDR2 (germline): SGDLS, YYNGEE. The CDR3 region has the DNA TGTGCCAGCAGCGTACTAGCGGGAGCTTTAGAGCAGTACTTC. Amino acids: CASSVLAGALEQYF. The full variable domain, in which reference TRBV9 and TRBJ2-7 provide the parts outside the CDR3, is DSGVTQTPKHLITATGQRVTLRCSPRSGDLSVYWYQQSLDQGLQFLIQYYNGEERAKGNILERFSAQQFPDLHSELNLSSLELGDSALYFCASSVLAGALEQYFGPGTRLTVT.

CDR3 sequence: CASSFRDSNTGELFF. CDR3 bases: TGTGCCAGCAGTTTCCGGGACAGCAACACCGGGGAGCTGTTTTTT. The chain links TRBV27 to TRBJ2-2; 7 positions agree with TRBD1. V was pared by 3 bases and J by 2 bases, with 3 bases of the junction left unmatched. Germline CDR1 reads MNHEY; CDR2 reads SMNVEV (reference sequence). CDR3 length equals 15 residues.

To note about this clone: The same CDR3 is also encoded by other DNA sequences in this sample. This chain connects TRBV6-6 to TRBJ2-5, with D possibly being TRBD1 (5 bases). Per germline, CDR1 MNHNY and CDR2 SVGAGI (reference sequence). V was cut by 0 bases and J by 2 bases, with 7 bases left in between. This CDR3 spans 14 amino acids. The CDR3 reads CASSYSSGQETQYF. For the CDR3, the DNA is TGTGCCAGCAGTTACTCGTCAGGGCAAGAGACCCAGTACTTC.

The chain joins TRBV27 to TRBJ1-1; 10 bases are shared with TRBD1. Looked up from germline, CDR1 is MNHEY and CDR2 is SMNVEV (reference sequence). This CDR3 has 12 amino acids. V was clipped by 8 bases and J by 10 bases; unmatched bases: 7. CDR3 in DNA: TGTGCCAGCGGGGGACAGGGGCTCGGAGCTTTCTTT. Protein sequence: CASGGQGLGAFF.

The rearrangement uses TRBV19 and TRBJ2-1; possibly TRBD1 for D (5 bases). Germline V CDR1 and CDR2: LNHDA, SQIVND (reference sequence). The CDR3 has 14 residues. V was shortened by 11 bases and J by 4 bases, with 18 bases between the two germline ends. CDR3 sequence reads: CASIGQGRYNEQFF. CDR3 in DNA: TGTGCCTCCATCGGGCAGGGCCGATACAATGAGCAGTTCTTC.

The rearrangement joins TRBV2 to TRBJ2-7, with D maybe TRBD1 (5 bases). V was clipped by 4 bases and J by 2 bases, with 9 bases between them. Per the germline V gene, CDR1 is SNHLY and CDR2 is FYNNEI. The CDR3 is made up of 13 amino acids. CDR3 nucleotides: TGTGCCAGCAGTGGGACATTTGCCTACGAGCAGTACTTC. Its translation: CASSGTFAYEQYF.

This rearrangement joins TRBV29-1 to TRBJ2-7; weak D call: TRBD1 (5 bases). Per the germline V gene, CDR1 is SQVTM and CDR2 is ANQGSEA. V lost 8 bases, J lost 3 bases, and 20 bases lay in between. This CDR3 is 14 amino acids long. CDR3 DNA: TGCAGCATCATGGAGCGTACTCAGGGCTACGAGCAGTACTTC. This encodes CSIMERTQGYEQYF.

The chain joins TRBV7-2 to TRBJ2-7, with 13 bases lining up with TRBD2. V shed 4 bases, J shed 6 bases, and the junction held 3 bases outside the gene matches. The germline gives CDR1 SGHTA, CDR2 FQGNSA. The CDR3 has 14 amino acids. The CDR3 spells CASSSGLAGIEQYF. CDR3 DNA sequence: TGTGCCAGCAGCTCGGGACTAGCGGGAATCGAGCAGTACTTC.

The chain couples TRBV6-6 to TRBJ1-1, with 9 bases fitting TRBD1. The CDR3 extends over 16 amino acids. The V gene's germline CDR1 is MNHNY and CDR2 SVGAGI (reference sequence). The V segment lost 8 bases and the J segment 11 bases; nucleotides outside the gene matches: 21. CDR3 sequence reads: CASSHTGGAVMLGAFF. In DNA form, the CDR3 reads TGTGCCAGCTCTCACACAGGGGGCGCGGTCATGCTCGGTGCTTTCTTT.

This sequence joins TRBV27 and TRBJ2-3, with a possible D match to TRBD2 (6 bases). The V and J ends lost 5 bases and 4 bases respectively, with 22 bases between them. The CDR3 consists of 17 residues. In germline, CDR1 is MNHEY, CDR2 SMNVEV (reference sequence). The CDR3 DNA reads TGTGCCAGCAGTCCCACCCCCCGGGACTCAAAGGCAGATACGCAGTATTTT. Its protein is CASSPTPRDSKADTQYF.

This chain uses TRBV6-5 with TRBJ1-2, with D possibly matching TRBD1 (5 bases). Germline values: CDR1 MNHEY, CDR2 SVGAGI. V was shortened by 4 bases and J by 2 bases, with 11 bases between the two germline ends. CDR3 length: 14 residues. The CDR3 loop is CASSWLRQNYGYTF. CDR3 coding DNA: TGTGCCAGCAGTTGGCTTCGACAGAACTATGGCTACACCTTC.

This rearrangement joins TRBV11-2 to TRBJ2-7, with 8 bases fitting TRBD1. In germline, CDR1 is SGHAT, CDR2 FQNNGV. Losses at the gene ends were 5 bases for V and 0 bases for J; bases not matched to a gene: 12. The CDR3 consists of 17 residues. In DNA form, the CDR3 reads TGTGCCAGCAGCCGAGGGACGGGACAGGTCAACTCCTACGAGCAGTACTTC. It codes for CASSRGTGQVNSYEQYF.

J is TRBJ1-5 and V is TRBV19; no reliable D call. Trimming cost V 6 bases and J 4 bases, with 16 bases left between them. This CDR3 comprises 15 residues. CDR1 and CDR2 from the germline V gene are LNHDA and SQIVND (reference sequence). The CDR3 DNA is TGTGCCAGTAGATCTCCGACGGCGAGGAATCAGCCCCAGCATTTT. It yields the protein CASRSPTARNQPQHF. The full variable domain, its missing parts supplied by reference TRBV19 and TRBJ1-5, is DGGITQSPKYLFRKEGQNVTLSCEQNLNHDAMYWYRQDPGQGLRLIYYSQIVNDFQKGDIAEGYSVSREKKESFPLTVTSAQKNPTAFYLCASRSPTARNQPQHFGDGTRLSIL.